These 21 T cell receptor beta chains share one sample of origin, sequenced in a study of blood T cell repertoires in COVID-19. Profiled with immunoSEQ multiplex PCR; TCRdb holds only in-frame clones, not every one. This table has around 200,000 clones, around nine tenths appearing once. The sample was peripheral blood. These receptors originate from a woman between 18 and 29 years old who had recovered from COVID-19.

The CDR3 is CAIATGERGEAFF. For the CDR3, the DNA is TGTGCCATCGCGACAGGGGAACGTGGTGAAGCTTTCTTT. The chain combines TRBV19 with TRBJ1-1; TRBD1 agrees at 8 bases. Germline CDR1 and CDR2: LNHDA and SQIVND (reference sequence). This CDR3 is 13 amino acids long. Trimming cost V 10 bases and J 7 bases; bases outside gene matches: 11.

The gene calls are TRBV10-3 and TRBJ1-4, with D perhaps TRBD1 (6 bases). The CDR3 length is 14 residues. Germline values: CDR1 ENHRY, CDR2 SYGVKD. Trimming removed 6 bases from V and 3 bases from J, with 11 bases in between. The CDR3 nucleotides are TGTGCCATCAGCGTAGGGGGGGCTAATGAAAAACTGTTTTTT. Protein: CAISVGGANEKLFF.

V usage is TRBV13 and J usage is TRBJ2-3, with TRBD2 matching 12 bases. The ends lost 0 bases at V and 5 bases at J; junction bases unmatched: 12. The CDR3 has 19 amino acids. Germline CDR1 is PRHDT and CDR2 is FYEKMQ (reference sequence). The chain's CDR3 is CASSLGRVASGGAIDTQYF. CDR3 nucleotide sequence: TGTGCCAGCAGCTTAGGCCGTGTAGCTAGCGGGGGGGCCATAGATACGCAGTATTTT.

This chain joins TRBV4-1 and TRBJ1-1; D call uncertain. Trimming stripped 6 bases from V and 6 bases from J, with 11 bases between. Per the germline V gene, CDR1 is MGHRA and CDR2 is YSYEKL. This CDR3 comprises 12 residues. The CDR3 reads CASRPAGAEAFF. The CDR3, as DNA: TGCGCCAGCAGGCCGGCAGGCGCTGAAGCTTTCTTT.

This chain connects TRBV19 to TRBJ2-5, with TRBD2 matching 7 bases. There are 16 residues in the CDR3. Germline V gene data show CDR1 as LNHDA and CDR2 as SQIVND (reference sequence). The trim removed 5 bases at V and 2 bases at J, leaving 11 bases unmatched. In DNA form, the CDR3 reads TGTGCCAGTAGTCGGAACCCAGCGGGGTCACAAGAGACCCAGTACTTC. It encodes CASSRNPAGSQETQYF. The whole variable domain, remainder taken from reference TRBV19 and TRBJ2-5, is DGGITQSPKYLFRKEGQNVTLSCEQNLNHDAMYWYRQDPGQGLRLIYYSQIVNDFQKGDIAEGYSVSREKKESFPLTVTSAQKNPTAFYLCASSRNPAGSQETQYFGPGTRLLVL.

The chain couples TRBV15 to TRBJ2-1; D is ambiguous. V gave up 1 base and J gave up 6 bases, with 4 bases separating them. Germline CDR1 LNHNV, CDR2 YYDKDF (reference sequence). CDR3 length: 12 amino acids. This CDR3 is CATSRVINEQFF. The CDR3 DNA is TGTGCCACCAGCAGAGTCATCAATGAGCAGTTCTTC.

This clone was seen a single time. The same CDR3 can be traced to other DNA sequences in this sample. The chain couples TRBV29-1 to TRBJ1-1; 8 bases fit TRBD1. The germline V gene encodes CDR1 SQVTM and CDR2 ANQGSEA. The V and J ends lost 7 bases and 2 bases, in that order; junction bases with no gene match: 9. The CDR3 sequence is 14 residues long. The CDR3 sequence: CSALGTGANTEAFF. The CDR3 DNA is TGCAGCGCCCTTGGGACAGGCGCTAACACTGAAGCTTTCTTT.

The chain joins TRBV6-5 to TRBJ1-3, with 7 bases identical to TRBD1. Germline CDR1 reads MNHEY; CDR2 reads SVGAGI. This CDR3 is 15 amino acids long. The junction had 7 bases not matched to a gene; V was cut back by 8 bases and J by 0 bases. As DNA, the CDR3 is TGTGCCAGCGGTAACAGGGGAGTCTCTGGAAACACCATATATTTT. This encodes CASGNRGVSGNTIYF.

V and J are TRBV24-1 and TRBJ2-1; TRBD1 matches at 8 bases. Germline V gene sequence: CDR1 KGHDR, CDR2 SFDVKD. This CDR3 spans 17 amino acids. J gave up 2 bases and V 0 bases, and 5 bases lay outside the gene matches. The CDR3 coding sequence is TGTGCCACCAGTGATTTGCGCCCGGACAGGGCCTACAATGAGCAGTTCTTC. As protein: CATSDLRPDRAYNEQFF.

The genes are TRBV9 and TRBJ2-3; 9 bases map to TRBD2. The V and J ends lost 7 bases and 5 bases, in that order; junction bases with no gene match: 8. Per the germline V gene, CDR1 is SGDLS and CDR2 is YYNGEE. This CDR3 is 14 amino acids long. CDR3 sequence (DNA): TGTGCCAGCGCGGGGGGGCTAGCGAGAGATACGCAGTATTTT. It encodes CASAGGLARDTQYF.

CDR3 DNA sequence: TGTGCCAGCAGTGAATATTTAGGAGGGGGACTAGCGAATGAGCAGTTCTTC. Amino acids: CASSEYLGGGLANEQFF. This rearrangement joins TRBV6-1 to TRBJ2-1, with 10 bases identical to TRBD2. Germline CDR1 is MNHNS and CDR2 is SASEGT. This CDR3 is 17 amino acids long. Germline trimming cut 2 bases from V and 7 bases from J; bases unmatched to any gene: 11.

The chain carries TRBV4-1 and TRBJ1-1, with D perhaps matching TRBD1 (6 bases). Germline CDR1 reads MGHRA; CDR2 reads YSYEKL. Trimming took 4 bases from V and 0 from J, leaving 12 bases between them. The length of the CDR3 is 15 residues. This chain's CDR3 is CASSPRDILNTEAFF. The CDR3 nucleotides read TGCGCCAGCAGCCCCCGGGACATTTTGAACACTGAAGCTTTCTTT.

The CDR3 nucleotides are TGTGCCAGCAGGCGGACTAGCGGGAACTACAATGAGCAGTTCTTC. Amino acids: CASRRTSGNYNEQFF. The chain couples TRBV5-8 to TRBJ2-1, with 12 bases lining up with TRBD2. The J segment lost 3 bases and the V segment lost 5 bases, leaving 3 bases of the junction unmatched. Germline V lookup: CDR1 SGHTS, CDR2 YDEGEE. The CDR3 is made up of 15 amino acids. Together with reference TRBV5-8 and TRBJ2-1, the CDR3 gives the full variable domain: EAGVTQSPTHLIKTRGQQATLRCSPISGHTSVYWYQQALGLGLQFLLWYDEGEERNRGNFPPRFSGRQFPNYSSELNVNALELEDSALYLCASRRTSGNYNEQFFGPGTRLTVL.

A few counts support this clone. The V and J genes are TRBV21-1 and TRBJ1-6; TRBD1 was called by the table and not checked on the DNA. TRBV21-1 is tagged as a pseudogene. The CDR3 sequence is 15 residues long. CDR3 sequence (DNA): TGTGCCAGCAGCAAAGCGGTGGGCATCAATTCACCCCTCCACTTT. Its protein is CASSKAVGINSPLHF.

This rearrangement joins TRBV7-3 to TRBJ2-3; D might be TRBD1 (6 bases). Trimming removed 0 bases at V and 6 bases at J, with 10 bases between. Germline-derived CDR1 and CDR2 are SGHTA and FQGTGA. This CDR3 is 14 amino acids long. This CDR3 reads CASSLTDSWDTQYF. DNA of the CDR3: TGTGCCAGCAGCTTAACGGACAGCTGGGATACGCAGTATTTT.

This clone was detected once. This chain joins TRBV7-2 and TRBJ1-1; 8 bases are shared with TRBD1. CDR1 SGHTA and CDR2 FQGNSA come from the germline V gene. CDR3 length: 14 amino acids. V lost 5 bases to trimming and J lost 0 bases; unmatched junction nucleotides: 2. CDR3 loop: CASSIRGLNTEAFF. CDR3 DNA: TGTGCCAGCAGCATCAGGGGGCTGAACACTGAAGCTTTCTTT.

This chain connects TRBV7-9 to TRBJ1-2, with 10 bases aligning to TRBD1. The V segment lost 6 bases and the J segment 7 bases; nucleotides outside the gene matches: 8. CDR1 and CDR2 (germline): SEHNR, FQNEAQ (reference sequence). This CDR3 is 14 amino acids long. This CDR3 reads CASRQRTGGGGYTF. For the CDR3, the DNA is TGTGCCAGCAGACAAAGGACAGGGGGAGGTGGCTACACCTTC.

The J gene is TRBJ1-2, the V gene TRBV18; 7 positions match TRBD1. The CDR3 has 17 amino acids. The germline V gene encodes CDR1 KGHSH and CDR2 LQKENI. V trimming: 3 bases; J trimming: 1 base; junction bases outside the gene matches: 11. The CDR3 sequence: CASSPSTGKEYNYGYTF. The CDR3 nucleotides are TGTGCCAGCTCACCTTCGACAGGGAAGGAGTATAACTATGGCTACACCTTC.

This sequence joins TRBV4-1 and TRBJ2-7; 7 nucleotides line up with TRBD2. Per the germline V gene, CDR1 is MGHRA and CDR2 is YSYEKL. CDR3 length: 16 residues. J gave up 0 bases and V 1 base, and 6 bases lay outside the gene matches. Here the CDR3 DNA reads TGCGCCAGCAGCCAAGGGGGGGGTCGAAGCTCCTACGAGCAGTACTTC. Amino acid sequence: CASSQGGGRSSYEQYF.

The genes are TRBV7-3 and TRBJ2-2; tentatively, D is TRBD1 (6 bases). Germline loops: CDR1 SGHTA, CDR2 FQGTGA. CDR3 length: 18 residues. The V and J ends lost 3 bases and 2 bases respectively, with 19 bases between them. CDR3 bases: TGTGCCAGCAGCTTCTCTCAGGACAGACTCGAAAACACCGGGGAGCTGTTTTTT. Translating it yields CASSFSQDRLENTGELFF.

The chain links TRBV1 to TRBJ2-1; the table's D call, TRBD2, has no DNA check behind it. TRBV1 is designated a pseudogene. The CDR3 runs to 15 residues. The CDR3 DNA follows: TGCACCAGCAGCCAAGATAGCGGGAGCATCGATGAGCAGTTCTTC. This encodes CTSSQDSGSIDEQFF.